The entry below describes one T cell receptor beta chain. The antigen remains undetermined. Distinct nucleotide sequences in the sample also encode this CDR3. The data were taken from a study of T cell responses to AZD1222 COVID-19 vaccine. The assay was immunoSEQ multiplex PCR, and TCRdb's table has in-frame clones only and misses some. The table has about 150,000 clones, 75% to 85% seen once. General observations from the study: Donors were chiefly white British, with a greater number of females, and clonal diversity was perhaps underestimated.

This CDR3 spans 13 amino acids. The V gene lost 3 bases and the J gene lost 0 bases, with 5 bases spanning the gap. Germline V lookup: CDR1 KGHSH, CDR2 LQKENI. This clonotype was obtained from an adult in good health. This chain connects TRBV18 to TRBJ1-1; weak D call: TRBD1 (5 bases). The material sequenced was peripheral blood, taken on day 0 of MenACWY control vaccination. CDR3 bases: TGTGCCAGCTCACCGGGGCTGAACACTGAAGCTTTCTTT. Translated, it gives CASSPGLNTEAFF.